This T cell receptor (beta chain) was sequenced for a study of control samples from healthy donors and cancer patients. Only in-frame clones appear in the TCRdb table, and some are missing; sequencing was by immunoSEQ multiplex PCR. The sample holds about 270,000 clones, more than 65% seen once. With 1 base removed from V and 1 base from J, the gap between germline ends came to 8 bases. Looked up from germline, CDR1 is SGHTA and CDR2 is FQGTGA. This CDR3 spans 16 amino acids. The chain combines TRBV7-3 with TRBJ2-6, with D perhaps TRBD2 (5 bases). Sequencing input: PBMCs. This TCR was sampled from a woman between 55 and 75 years old with lung cancer. This chain's CDR3 is CASSLISGSGANVLTF. The CDR3 DNA follows: TGTGCCAGCAGCTTAATTTCGGGGTCTGGGGCCAACGTCCTGACTTTC.